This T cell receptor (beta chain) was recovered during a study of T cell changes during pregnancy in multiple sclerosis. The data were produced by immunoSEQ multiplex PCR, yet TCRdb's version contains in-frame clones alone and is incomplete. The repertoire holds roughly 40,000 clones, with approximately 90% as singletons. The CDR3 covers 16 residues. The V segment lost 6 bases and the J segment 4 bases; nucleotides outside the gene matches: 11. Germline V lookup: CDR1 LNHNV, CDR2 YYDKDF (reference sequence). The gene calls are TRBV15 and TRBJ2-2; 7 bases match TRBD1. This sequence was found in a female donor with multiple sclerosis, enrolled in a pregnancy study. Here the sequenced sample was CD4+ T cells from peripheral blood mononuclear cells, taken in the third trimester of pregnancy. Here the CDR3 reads CATRLTRGPVTGELFF. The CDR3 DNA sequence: TGTGCCACCAGACTAACTAGGGGGCCAGTCACCGGGGAGCTGTTTTTT.